The rows below give T cell receptor beta chains drawn from one sample of a study of blood T cell repertoires in COVID-19. Assay used: immunoSEQ multiplex PCR; TCRdb lists only in-frame clones, some missing. The sample lists 45,000 to 65,000 clones, roughly 89% occurring once. Sample: peripheral blood. These receptors all stem from a human donor in a cohort sampled during active COVID-19. Both conserved end residues are part of each CDR3. The D gene is left open where the match is weak. Some rows have no size entry. The others give once, few or many, or a class for an expanded clone.

v_gene: TRBV11-3
d_gene: TRBD1
abundance: .
j_gene: TRBJ1-1
CDR3nt: TGTGCCAGCAGTCCACAGGGGGCGCGGGACACTGAAGCTTTCTTT
CDR3aa: CASSPQGARDTEAFF

v_gene: TRBV19
d_gene: TRBD1
abundance: .
j_gene: TRBJ1-1
CDR3nt: TGTGCCAGTAGTCGCGGACAGGGGAGCCCTGAAGCTTTCTTT
CDR3aa: CASSRGQGSPEAFF

v_gene: TRBV5-1
d_gene: TRBD2
abundance: once
j_gene: TRBJ2-2
CDR3nt: TGCGCCAGCAGCTTGGTGGCGGGAGGCACATCCGGGGAGCTGTTTTTT
CDR3aa: CASSLVAGGTSGELFF

v_gene: TRBV5-4
d_gene: TRBD2
abundance: .
j_gene: TRBJ2-5
CDR3nt: TGTGCCAGCAGCTTGTCGCGGGGGGGCCGGGGGGAGACCCAGTACTTC
CDR3aa: CASSLSRGGRGETQYF

v_gene: TRBV7-8
d_gene: .
abundance: .
j_gene: TRBJ1-5
CDR3nt: TGTGCCAGCAGCTTAAGACAGAGCAATCAGCCCCAGCATTTT
CDR3aa: CASSLRQSNQPQHF

v_gene: TRBV7-9
d_gene: .
abundance: .
j_gene: TRBJ2-7
CDR3nt: TGTGCCAGCAGCTTGGCGGGTTCCTACGAGCAGTACTTC
CDR3aa: CASSLAGSYEQYF

v_gene: TRBV7-9
d_gene: TRBD2
abundance: .
j_gene: TRBJ2-3
CDR3nt: TGTGCCAGCAGCCCCCTGACTAGCGGGGGCCTGACAGATACGCAGTATTTT
CDR3aa: CASSPLTSGGLTDTQYF

v_gene: TRBV30
d_gene: TRBD1
abundance: .
j_gene: TRBJ2-3
CDR3nt: TGTGCCTGGAGTGCCGGGACAGGGGGCCCAGATACGCAGTATTTT
CDR3aa: CAWSAGTGGPDTQYF

v_gene: TRBV29-1
d_gene: TRBD1
abundance: medium-sized
j_gene: TRBJ1-6
CDR3nt: TGCAGCGCCAGGACAGGGGGAGGGAATTCACCCCTCCACTTT
CDR3aa: CSARTGGGNSPLHF

v_gene: TRBV4-1
d_gene: TRBD2
abundance: .
j_gene: TRBJ2-2
CDR3nt: TGCGCCAGCAGCCGTTTGGGACTAGTCCTGAACACCGGGGAGCTGTTTTTT
CDR3aa: CASSRLGLVLNTGELFF

v_gene: TRBV6-1
d_gene: .
abundance: .
j_gene: TRBJ1-1
CDR3nt: TGTGCCAGCAGTGAGGGCAGGTCGAACACTGAAGCTTTCTTT
CDR3aa: CASSEGRSNTEAFF

v_gene: TRBV30
d_gene: TRBD1
abundance: .
j_gene: TRBJ1-5
CDR3nt: TGTGCCTGGGGGACGGAGGGGGCCAATCAGCCCCAGCATTTT
CDR3aa: CAWGTEGANQPQHF

v_gene: TRBV18
d_gene: .
abundance: once
j_gene: TRBJ1-2
CDR3nt: TGTGCCAGCTCACCACAGGAGGGCGGCTATGGCTACACCTTC
CDR3aa: CASSPQEGGYGYTF

v_gene: TRBV30
d_gene: TRBD1
abundance: .
j_gene: TRBJ2-6
CDR3nt: TGTGCCTGGAGTTTGGGACAGGGCGGTGGGGCCAACGTCCTGACTTTC
CDR3aa: CAWSLGQGGGANVLTF

v_gene: TRBV7-2
d_gene: .
abundance: .
j_gene: TRBJ2-5
CDR3nt: TGTGCCAGCAGCCTCCAAGAGACCCAGTACTTC
CDR3aa: CASSLQETQYF

v_gene: TRBV2
d_gene: .
abundance: once
j_gene: TRBJ1-5
CDR3nt: TGTGCCAGCAGTCTCTCGCGGAGTTTTCAGCCCCAGCATTTT
CDR3aa: CASSLSRSFQPQHF

v_gene: TRBV13
d_gene: .
abundance: .
j_gene: TRBJ1-1
CDR3nt: TGTGCCAGCAGCTCCCGGGGAGGGATGAACACTGAAGCTTTCTTT
CDR3aa: CASSSRGGMNTEAFF

v_gene: TRBV6-2/TRBV6-3
d_gene: TRBD2
abundance: .
j_gene: TRBJ2-1
CDR3nt: TGTGCCAGCAGTTACTCCTGGACTAGCGGGATACAACGGGATGAGCAGTTCTTC
CDR3aa: CASSYSWTSGIQRDEQFF

v_gene: TRBV4-1
d_gene: .
abundance: once
j_gene: TRBJ2-7
CDR3nt: TGCGCCAGCAGCCCACTACCGCAGGGGGGGCAGTACTTC
CDR3aa: CASSPLPQGGQYF

v_gene: TRBV6-2/TRBV6-3
d_gene: TRBD1
abundance: .
j_gene: TRBJ2-5
CDR3nt: TGTGCCAGCAGTTGGACAGGGGTAGGAGAGACCCAGTACTTC
CDR3aa: CASSWTGVGETQYF

v_gene: TRBV7-8
d_gene: .
abundance: .
j_gene: TRBJ2-7
CDR3nt: TGTGCCAGCAGTTATGCAGGGGTCTACGAGCAGTACTTC
CDR3aa: CASSYAGVYEQYF

v_gene: TRBV28
d_gene: TRBD1
abundance: once
j_gene: TRBJ2-5
CDR3nt: TGTGCCAGCAGCTCCCGACAGGGTCGAATCCAGTACTTC
CDR3aa: CASSSRQGRIQYF

v_gene: TRBV6-4
d_gene: TRBD1
abundance: .
j_gene: TRBJ1-2
CDR3nt: TGTGCCAGCAGCGCCGGGACAGGAGGCTACACCTTC
CDR3aa: CASSAGTGGYTF

v_gene: TRBV7-9
d_gene: .
abundance: once
j_gene: TRBJ1-1
CDR3nt: TGTGCCAGCAGCGTCCAGGGGAGTAACACTGAAGCTTTCTTT
CDR3aa: CASSVQGSNTEAFF

v_gene: TRBV27
d_gene: .
abundance: .
j_gene: TRBJ2-7
CDR3nt: TGTGCCAGCACCGAAACCGGGACTCAGAAACACGAGCAGTACTTC
CDR3aa: CASTETGTQKHEQYF

v_gene: TRBV6-5
d_gene: .
abundance: .
j_gene: TRBJ1-3
CDR3nt: TGTGCCAGCAATCCCGATGGCAGCTCTGGAAACACCATATATTTT
CDR3aa: CASNPDGSSGNTIYF

v_gene: TRBV9
d_gene: TRBD1
abundance: .
j_gene: TRBJ1-1
CDR3nt: TGTGCCAGCGCCAGGGGGCGCTTACACACTGAAGCTTTCTTT
CDR3aa: CASARGRLHTEAFF

v_gene: TRBV5-4
d_gene: TRBD2
abundance: .
j_gene: TRBJ2-7
CDR3nt: TGTGCCAGCAGCTTGGCTGGCGGGGGTCCCTACGAGCAGTACTTC
CDR3aa: CASSLAGGGPYEQYF

v_gene: TRBV7-6
d_gene: .
abundance: few
j_gene: TRBJ1-4
CDR3nt: TGTGCCAGCAGCGGGCGACAGGATGAACTGTTTTTT
CDR3aa: CASSGRQDELFF

v_gene: TRBV5-8
d_gene: TRBD1
abundance: .
j_gene: TRBJ1-4
CDR3nt: TGTGCCAGCAGCTTGGCCGGAGGGGGCAATGAAAAACTGTTTTTT
CDR3aa: CASSLAGGGNEKLFF

v_gene: TRBV5-8
d_gene: .
abundance: .
j_gene: TRBJ2-7
CDR3nt: TGTGCCAGCAGCTTGTGGCGGAACTACGAGCAGTACTTC
CDR3aa: CASSLWRNYEQYF

v_gene: TRBV18
d_gene: .
abundance: .
j_gene: TRBJ2-5
CDR3nt: TGTGCCAGCTCACCAAACCACTCCCAAGAGACCCAGTACTTC
CDR3aa: CASSPNHSQETQYF

v_gene: TRBV7-9
d_gene: TRBD2
abundance: .
j_gene: TRBJ2-3
CDR3nt: TGTGCCAGCAGCATAACTAGCGGGGGCACAGATACGCAGTATTTT
CDR3aa: CASSITSGGTDTQYF

v_gene: TRBV19
d_gene: .
abundance: .
j_gene: TRBJ2-5
CDR3nt: TGTGCCACCACGTCCAGGGTCCAAGAGACCCAGTACTTC
CDR3aa: CATTSRVQETQYF

v_gene: TRBV19
d_gene: TRBD1
abundance: .
j_gene: TRBJ1-5
CDR3nt: TGTGCCAGTATAAGACAGGGGAACAATCAGCCCCAGCATTTT
CDR3aa: CASIRQGNNQPQHF

v_gene: TRBV19
d_gene: TRBD2
abundance: .
j_gene: TRBJ2-5
CDR3nt: TGTGCCAGTAGCCGGGGACTAGCGGGAGACAGTGAGACCCAGTACTTC
CDR3aa: CASSRGLAGDSETQYF

v_gene: TRBV3-1/TRBV3-2
d_gene: TRBD2
abundance: .
j_gene: TRBJ2-3
CDR3nt: TGTGCCAGCGGAAAAGCGGGAGGTGAGGCAGATACGCAGTATTTT
CDR3aa: CASGKAGGEADTQYF

v_gene: TRBV30
d_gene: .
abundance: .
j_gene: TRBJ2-3
CDR3nt: TGTGCCTGGAGGGCTAGCCTGTGGGGCACAGATACGCAGTATTTT
CDR3aa: CAWRASLWGTDTQYF

v_gene: TRBV30
d_gene: TRBD1
abundance: few
j_gene: TRBJ1-2
CDR3nt: TGTGCCTGGAGCACGACAGGGGCTAACTATGGCTACACCTTC
CDR3aa: CAWSTTGANYGYTF

v_gene: TRBV4-2
d_gene: TRBD2
abundance: once
j_gene: TRBJ2-4
CDR3nt: TGTGCCAGCAGCCAAGATCGGGGGGGCACTGCCAAAAACATTCAGTACTTC
CDR3aa: CASSQDRGGTAKNIQYF

v_gene: TRBV9
d_gene: TRBD2
abundance: .
j_gene: TRBJ2-1
CDR3nt: TGTGCCAGCAGCGTAACTAGCGGGGGTGGAAATGAGCAGTTCTTC
CDR3aa: CASSVTSGGGNEQFF

v_gene: TRBV19
d_gene: TRBD1
abundance: once
j_gene: TRBJ1-2
CDR3nt: TGTGCCAGTCGGACAGGGGGCTATGGCTACACCTTC
CDR3aa: CASRTGGYGYTF

v_gene: TRBV19
d_gene: TRBD2
abundance: .
j_gene: TRBJ2-5
CDR3nt: TGTGCCAGTAGTATCTCCCACGGGAGGGGAGAGACCCAGTACTTC
CDR3aa: CASSISHGRGETQYF

v_gene: TRBV4-1
d_gene: .
abundance: .
j_gene: TRBJ2-3
CDR3nt: TGCGCCAGCAGCCCCCTACCAGCAGGGGGAGGTACGCAGTATTTT
CDR3aa: CASSPLPAGGGTQYF

v_gene: TRBV28
d_gene: TRBD1
abundance: .
j_gene: TRBJ1-6
CDR3nt: TGTGCCAGCAACGAGGGGGCGTCGGGCGGTTCACCCCTCCACTTT
CDR3aa: CASNEGASGGSPLHF

v_gene: TRBV28
d_gene: TRBD2
abundance: .
j_gene: TRBJ2-3
CDR3nt: TGTGCCAGCGCAACTACATTGGCGGGACTAGCGGCCCCAGATACGCAGTATTTT
CDR3aa: CASATTLAGLAAPDTQYF

v_gene: TRBV7-2
d_gene: .
abundance: once
j_gene: TRBJ1-3
CDR3nt: TGTGCCAGCACCCCAGGAGGGTCCGGAAACACCATATATTTT
CDR3aa: CASTPGGSGNTIYF

v_gene: TRBV5-1
d_gene: TRBD2
abundance: .
j_gene: TRBJ2-5
CDR3nt: TGCGCCAGCAGCTTCCAGCGGGGGGAAGAGACCCAGTACTTC
CDR3aa: CASSFQRGEETQYF

v_gene: TRBV7-7
d_gene: TRBD1
abundance: .
j_gene: TRBJ2-5
CDR3nt: TGTGCCAGCAGCTTAGCACCGGGACAGGGTTTCCAAGAGACCCAGTACTTC
CDR3aa: CASSLAPGQGFQETQYF

v_gene: TRBV28
d_gene: .
abundance: .
j_gene: TRBJ1-1
CDR3nt: TGTGCCAGCTCCTCGGGGGGGCAGGGGAACACTGAAGCTTTCTTT
CDR3aa: CASSSGGQGNTEAFF

v_gene: TRBV19
d_gene: .
abundance: .
j_gene: TRBJ1-4
CDR3nt: TGTGCCAGTAGTATTGGAGGGACTTCAACTAATGAAAAACTGTTTTTT
CDR3aa: CASSIGGTSTNEKLFF

v_gene: TRBV28
d_gene: TRBD1
abundance: .
j_gene: TRBJ1-2
CDR3nt: TGTGCCAGCAGTGACAGGGAACCCCTGTATGGCTACACCTTC
CDR3aa: CASSDREPLYGYTF

v_gene: TRBV5-4
d_gene: TRBD1
abundance: .
j_gene: TRBJ2-2
CDR3nt: TGTGCCAGCAGCCGGACAGGGGGCAGCACCGGGGAGCTGTTTTTT
CDR3aa: CASSRTGGSTGELFF

v_gene: TRBV30
d_gene: .
abundance: few
j_gene: TRBJ2-5
CDR3nt: TGTGCCTGGAGTGTAGGGCAGGGGCAAGTGACCCAGTACTTC
CDR3aa: CAWSVGQGQVTQYF